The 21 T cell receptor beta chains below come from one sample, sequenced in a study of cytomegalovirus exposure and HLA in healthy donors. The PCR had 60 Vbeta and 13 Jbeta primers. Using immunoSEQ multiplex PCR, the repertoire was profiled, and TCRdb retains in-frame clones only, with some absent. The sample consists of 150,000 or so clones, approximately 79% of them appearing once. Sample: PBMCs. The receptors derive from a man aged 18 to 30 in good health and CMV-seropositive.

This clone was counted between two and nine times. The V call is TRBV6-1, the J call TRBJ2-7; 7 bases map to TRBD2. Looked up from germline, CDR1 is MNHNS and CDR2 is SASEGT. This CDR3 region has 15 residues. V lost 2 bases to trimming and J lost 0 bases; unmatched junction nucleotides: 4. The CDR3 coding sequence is TGTGCCAGCAGTGAATTTGGCGGGAGCTCCTACGAGCAGTACTTC. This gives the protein CASSEFGGSSYEQYF.

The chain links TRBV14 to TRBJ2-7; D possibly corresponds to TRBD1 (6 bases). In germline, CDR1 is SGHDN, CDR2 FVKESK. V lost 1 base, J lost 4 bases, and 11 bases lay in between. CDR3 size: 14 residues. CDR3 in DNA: TGTGCCAGCAGCCAAGGCCCAGGGGATTACGAGCAGTACTTC. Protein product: CASSQGPGDYEQYF.

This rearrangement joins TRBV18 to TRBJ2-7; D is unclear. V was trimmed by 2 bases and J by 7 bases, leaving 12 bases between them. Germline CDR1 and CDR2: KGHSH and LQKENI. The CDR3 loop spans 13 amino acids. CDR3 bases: TGTGCCAGCTCACCAGTTCCTCACTGGGAGCAGTACTTC. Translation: CASSPVPHWEQYF.

The CDR3 DNA reads as TGTGCCAGCAGCTTACTAGGGAGCGGCTTTGCTTTCTTT. Protein product: CASSLLGSGFAFF. The V gene is TRBV11-2, the J gene TRBJ1-1, with D unclear. The CDR3 has 13 amino acids. CDR1 and CDR2 from the germline V gene are SGHAT and FQNNGV. Trimming removed 2 bases from V and 11 bases from J, with 15 bases in between.

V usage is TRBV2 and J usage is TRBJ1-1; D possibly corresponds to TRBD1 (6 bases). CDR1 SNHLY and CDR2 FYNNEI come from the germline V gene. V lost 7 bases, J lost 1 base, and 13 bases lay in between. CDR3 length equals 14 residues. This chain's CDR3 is CASTLRGGNTEAFF. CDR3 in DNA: TGTGCCAGCACCCTTCGAGGGGGGAACACTGAAGCTTTCTTT.

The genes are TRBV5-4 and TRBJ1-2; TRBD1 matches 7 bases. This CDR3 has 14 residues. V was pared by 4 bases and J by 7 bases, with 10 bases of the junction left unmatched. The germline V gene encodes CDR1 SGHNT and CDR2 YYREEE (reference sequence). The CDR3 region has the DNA TGTGCCAGCAGCATGGGACAGCCAGGGGCTGGCTACACCTTC. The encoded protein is CASSMGQPGAGYTF.

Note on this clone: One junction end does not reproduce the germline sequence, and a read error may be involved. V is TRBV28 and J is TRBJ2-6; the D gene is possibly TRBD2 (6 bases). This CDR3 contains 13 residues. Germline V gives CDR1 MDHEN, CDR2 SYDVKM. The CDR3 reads CASTSGGANALTF. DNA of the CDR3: TGTGCCAGCACCTCGGGCGGGGCCAACGCCCTGACTTTC. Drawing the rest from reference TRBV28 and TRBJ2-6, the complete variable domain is DVKVTQSSRYLVKRTGEKVFLECVQDMDHENMFWYRQDPGLGLRLIYFSYDVKMKEKGDIPEGYSVSREKKERFSLILESASTNQTSMYLCASTSGGANALTFGAGSRLTVL.

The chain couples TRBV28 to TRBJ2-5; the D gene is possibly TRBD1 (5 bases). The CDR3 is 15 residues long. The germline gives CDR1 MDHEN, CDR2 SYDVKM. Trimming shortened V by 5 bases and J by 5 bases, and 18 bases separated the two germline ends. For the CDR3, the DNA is TGTGCCAGCAGTCTACGGACATCTCTTGCTGAGACCCAGTACTTC. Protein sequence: CASSLRTSLAETQYF. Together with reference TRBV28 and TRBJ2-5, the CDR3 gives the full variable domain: DVKVTQSSRYLVKRTGEKVFLECVQDMDHENMFWYRQDPGLGLRLIYFSYDVKMKEKGDIPEGYSVSREKKERFSLILESASTNQTSMYLCASSLRTSLAETQYFGPGTRLLVL.

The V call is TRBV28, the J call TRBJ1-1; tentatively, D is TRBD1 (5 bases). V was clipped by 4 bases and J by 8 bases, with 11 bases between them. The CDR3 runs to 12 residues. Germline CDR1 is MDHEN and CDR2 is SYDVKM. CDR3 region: CASSSVGEEAFF. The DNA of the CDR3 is TGTGCCAGCAGTTCAGTAGGGGAAGAAGCTTTCTTT.

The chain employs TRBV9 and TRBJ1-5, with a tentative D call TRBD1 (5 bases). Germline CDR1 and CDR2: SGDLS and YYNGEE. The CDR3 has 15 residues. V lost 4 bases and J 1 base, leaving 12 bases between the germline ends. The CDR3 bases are TGTGCCAGCAGCATAGGACCAGGGAGCAATCAGCCCCAGCATTTT. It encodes CASSIGPGSNQPQHF.

This CDR3 reads CASMEGPMNTEAFF. In DNA form, the CDR3 reads TGTGCCAGCATGGAGGGACCCATGAACACTGAAGCTTTCTTT. The chain joins TRBV28 to TRBJ1-1, with D maybe TRBD1 (5 bases). The CDR3 is 14 amino acids. Germline CDR1 MDHEN, CDR2 SYDVKM. Trimming shortened V by 7 bases and J by 0 bases, and 12 bases separated the two germline ends.

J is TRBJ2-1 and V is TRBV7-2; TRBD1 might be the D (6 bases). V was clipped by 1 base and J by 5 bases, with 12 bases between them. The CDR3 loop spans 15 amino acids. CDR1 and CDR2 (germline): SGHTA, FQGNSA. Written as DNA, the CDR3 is TGTGCCAGCAGCTTAGACGGACAGCCAAACAATGAGCAGTTCTTC. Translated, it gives CASSLDGQPNNEQFF.

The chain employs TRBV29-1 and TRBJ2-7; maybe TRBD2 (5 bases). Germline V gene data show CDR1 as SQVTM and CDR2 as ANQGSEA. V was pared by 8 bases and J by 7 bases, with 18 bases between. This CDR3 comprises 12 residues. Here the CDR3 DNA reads TGCAGCTACACGACGGGGTCGAGTGAGCAGTACTTC. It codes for CSYTTGSSEQYF.

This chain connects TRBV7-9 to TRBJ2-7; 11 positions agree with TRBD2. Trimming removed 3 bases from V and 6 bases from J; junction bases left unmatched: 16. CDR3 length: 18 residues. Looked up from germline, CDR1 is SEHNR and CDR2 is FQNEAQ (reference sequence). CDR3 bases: TGTGCCAGCAGCTTTGTGGCTAGCGGGAGGTCTTACGGTGGCGAGCAGTACTTC. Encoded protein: CASSFVASGRSYGGEQYF.

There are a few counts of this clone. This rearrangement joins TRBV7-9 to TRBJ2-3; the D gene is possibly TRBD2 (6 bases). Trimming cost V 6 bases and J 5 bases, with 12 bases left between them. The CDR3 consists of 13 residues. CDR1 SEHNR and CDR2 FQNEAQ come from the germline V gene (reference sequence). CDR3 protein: CASRPVGGDTQYF. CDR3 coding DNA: TGTGCCAGCAGACCGGTGGGGGGAGATACGCAGTATTTT.

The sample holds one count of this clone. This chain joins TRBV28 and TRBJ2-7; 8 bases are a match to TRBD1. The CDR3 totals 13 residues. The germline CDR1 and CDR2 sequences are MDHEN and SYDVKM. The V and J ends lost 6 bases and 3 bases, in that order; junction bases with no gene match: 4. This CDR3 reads CASRGTGIYEQYF. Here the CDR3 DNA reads TGTGCCAGCAGGGGGACAGGAATCTACGAGCAGTACTTC.

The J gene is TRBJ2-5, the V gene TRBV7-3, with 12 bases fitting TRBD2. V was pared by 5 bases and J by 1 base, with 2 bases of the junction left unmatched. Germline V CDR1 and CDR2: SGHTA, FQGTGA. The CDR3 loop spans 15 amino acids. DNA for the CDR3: TGTGCCAGCAGCCCGGGACTAGCGGGCCAAGAGACCCAGTACTTC. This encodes CASSPGLAGQETQYF.

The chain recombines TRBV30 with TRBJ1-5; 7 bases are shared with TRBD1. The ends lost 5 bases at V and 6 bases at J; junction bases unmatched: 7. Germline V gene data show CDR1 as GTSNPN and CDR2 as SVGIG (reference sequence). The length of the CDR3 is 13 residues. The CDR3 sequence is CAWSGTEGQPQHF. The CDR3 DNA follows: TGTGCCTGGTCGGGGACAGAGGGTCAGCCCCAGCATTTT.

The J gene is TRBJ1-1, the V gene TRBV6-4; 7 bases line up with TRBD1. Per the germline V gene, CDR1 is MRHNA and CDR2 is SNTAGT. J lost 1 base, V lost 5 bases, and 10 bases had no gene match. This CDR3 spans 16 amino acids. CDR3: CASSRGTVRQNTEAFF. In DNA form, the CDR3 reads TGTGCCAGCAGTCGAGGGACAGTAAGGCAGAACACTGAAGCTTTCTTT.

The CDR3 DNA follows: TGTGCCAGTAGTATCCGGGACAGGGGCTCTGAAGCTTTCTTT. Its protein product is CASSIRDRGSEAFF. The rearrangement links TRBV19 to TRBJ1-1; 10 bases match TRBD1. The CDR3 sequence is 14 residues long. V lost 3 bases, J lost 6 bases, and 4 bases stayed unmatched. Germline CDR1 LNHDA, CDR2 SQIVND (reference sequence).

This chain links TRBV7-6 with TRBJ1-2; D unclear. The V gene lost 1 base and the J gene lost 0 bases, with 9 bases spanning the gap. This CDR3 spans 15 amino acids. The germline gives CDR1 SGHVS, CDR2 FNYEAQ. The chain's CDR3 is CASSLDRGPNYGYTF. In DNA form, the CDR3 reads TGTGCCAGCAGCTTAGATAGAGGGCCTAACTATGGCTACACCTTC.